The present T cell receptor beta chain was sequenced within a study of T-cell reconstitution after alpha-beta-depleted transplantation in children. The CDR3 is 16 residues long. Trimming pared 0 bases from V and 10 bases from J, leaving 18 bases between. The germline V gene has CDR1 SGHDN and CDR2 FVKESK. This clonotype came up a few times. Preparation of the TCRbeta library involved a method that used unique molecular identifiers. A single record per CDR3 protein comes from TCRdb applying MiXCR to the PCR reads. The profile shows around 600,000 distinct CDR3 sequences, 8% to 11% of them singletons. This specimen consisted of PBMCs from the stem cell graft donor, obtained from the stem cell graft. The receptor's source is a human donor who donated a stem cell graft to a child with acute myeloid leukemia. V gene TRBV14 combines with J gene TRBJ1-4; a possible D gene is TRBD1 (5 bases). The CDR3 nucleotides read TGTGCCAGCAGCCAAGATGGCTGGGGCTGGGGTGGAAAACTGTTTTTT. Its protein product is CASSQDGWGWGGKLFF.